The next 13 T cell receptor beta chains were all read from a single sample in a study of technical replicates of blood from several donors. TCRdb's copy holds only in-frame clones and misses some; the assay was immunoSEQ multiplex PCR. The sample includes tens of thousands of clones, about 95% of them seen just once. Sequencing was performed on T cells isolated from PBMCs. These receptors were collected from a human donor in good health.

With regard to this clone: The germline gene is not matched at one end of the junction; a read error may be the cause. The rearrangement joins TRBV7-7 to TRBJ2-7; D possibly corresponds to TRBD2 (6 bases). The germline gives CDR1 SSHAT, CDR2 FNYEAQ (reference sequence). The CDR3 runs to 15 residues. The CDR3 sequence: CASSLGQGGSYEQYF. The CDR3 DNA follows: TGTGCTAGCAGCTTAGGTCAGGGAGGCTCCTACGAGCAGTACTTC.

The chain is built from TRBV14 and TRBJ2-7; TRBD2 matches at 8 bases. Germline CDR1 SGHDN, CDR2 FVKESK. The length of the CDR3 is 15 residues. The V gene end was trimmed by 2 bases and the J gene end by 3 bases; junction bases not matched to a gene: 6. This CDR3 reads CASSQQLAVFYEQYF. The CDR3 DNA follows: TGTGCCAGCAGCCAACAACTAGCGGTCTTCTACGAGCAGTACTTC. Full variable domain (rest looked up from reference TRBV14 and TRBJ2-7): EAGVTQFPSHSVIEKGQTVTLRCDPISGHDNLYWYRRVMGKEIKFLLHFVKESKQDESGMPNNRFLAERTGGTYSTLKVQPAELEDSGVYFCASSQQLAVFYEQYFGPGTRLTVT.

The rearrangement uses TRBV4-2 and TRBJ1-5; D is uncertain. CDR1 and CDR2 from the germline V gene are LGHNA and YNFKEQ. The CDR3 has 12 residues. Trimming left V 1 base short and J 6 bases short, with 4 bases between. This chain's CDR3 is CASSQAIQPQHF. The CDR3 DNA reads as TGTGCCAGCAGCCAAGCAATTCAGCCCCAGCATTTT.

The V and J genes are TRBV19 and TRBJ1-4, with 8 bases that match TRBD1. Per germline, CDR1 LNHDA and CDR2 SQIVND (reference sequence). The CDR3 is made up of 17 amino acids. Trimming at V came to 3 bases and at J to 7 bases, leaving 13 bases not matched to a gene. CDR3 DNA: TGTGCCAGTAGTATCCCCCCCTGGACAGGGATCGGTGAAAAACTGTTTTTT. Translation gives CASSIPPWTGIGEKLFF.

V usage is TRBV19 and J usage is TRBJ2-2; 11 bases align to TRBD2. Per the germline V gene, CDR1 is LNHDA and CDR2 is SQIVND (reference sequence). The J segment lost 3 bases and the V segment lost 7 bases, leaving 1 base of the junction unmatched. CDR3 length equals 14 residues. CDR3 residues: CASILAGDTGELFF. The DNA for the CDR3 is TGTGCCAGTATACTAGCGGGGGACACCGGGGAGCTGTTTTTT.

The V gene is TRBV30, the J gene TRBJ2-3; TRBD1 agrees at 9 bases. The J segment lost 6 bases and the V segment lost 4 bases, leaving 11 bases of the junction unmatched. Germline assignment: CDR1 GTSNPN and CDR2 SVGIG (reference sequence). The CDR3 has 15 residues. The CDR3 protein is CAWTSTGTGSDTQYF. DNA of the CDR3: TGTGCCTGGACCAGTACGGGGACAGGGAGCGATACGCAGTATTTT.

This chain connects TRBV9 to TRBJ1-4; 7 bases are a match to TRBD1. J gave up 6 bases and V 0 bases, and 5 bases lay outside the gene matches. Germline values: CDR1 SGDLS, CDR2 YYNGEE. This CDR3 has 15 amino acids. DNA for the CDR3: TGTGCCAGCAGCGTAGATGGAAGGGGGCATGAAAAACTGTTTTTT. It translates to CASSVDGRGHEKLFF.

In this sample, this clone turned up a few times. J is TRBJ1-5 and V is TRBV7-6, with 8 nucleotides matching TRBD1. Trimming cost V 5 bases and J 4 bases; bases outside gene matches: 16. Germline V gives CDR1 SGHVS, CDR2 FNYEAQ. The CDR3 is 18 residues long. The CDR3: CASSPFGGTGDRNQPQHF. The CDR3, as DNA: TGTGCCAGCAGCCCCTTCGGAGGGACAGGCGACCGAAATCAGCCCCAGCATTTT.

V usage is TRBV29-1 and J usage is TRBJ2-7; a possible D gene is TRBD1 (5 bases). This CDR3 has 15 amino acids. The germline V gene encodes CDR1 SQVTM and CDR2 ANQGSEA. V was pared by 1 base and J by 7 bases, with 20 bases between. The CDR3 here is CSVEGSAGPPSEQYF. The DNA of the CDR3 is TGCAGCGTTGAAGGATCGGCAGGGCCGCCTTCAGAGCAGTACTTC.

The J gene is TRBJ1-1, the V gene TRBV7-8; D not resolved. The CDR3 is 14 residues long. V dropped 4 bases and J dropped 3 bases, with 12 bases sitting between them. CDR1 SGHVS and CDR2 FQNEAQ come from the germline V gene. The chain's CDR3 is CASSSLAADTEAFF. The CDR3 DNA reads TGTGCCAGCAGCTCCCTCGCTGCGGACACTGAAGCTTTCTTT.

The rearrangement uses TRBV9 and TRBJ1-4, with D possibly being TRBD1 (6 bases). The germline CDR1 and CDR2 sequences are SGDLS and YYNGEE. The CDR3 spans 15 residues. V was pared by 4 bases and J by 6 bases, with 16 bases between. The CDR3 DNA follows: TGTGCCAGCAGCCTTCAACAGGGTAGGGATGAAAAACTGTTTTTT. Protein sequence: CASSLQQGRDEKLFF. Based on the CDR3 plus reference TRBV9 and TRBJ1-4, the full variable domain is DSGVTQTPKHLITATGQRVTLRCSPRSGDLSVYWYQQSLDQGLQFLIQYYNGEERAKGNILERFSAQQFPDLHSELNLSSLELGDSALYFCASSLQQGRDEKLFFGSGTQLSVL.

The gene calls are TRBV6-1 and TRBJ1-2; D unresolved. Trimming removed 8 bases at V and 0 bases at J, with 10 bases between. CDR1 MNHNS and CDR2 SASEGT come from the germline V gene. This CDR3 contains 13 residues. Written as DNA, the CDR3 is TGTGCCAGCGACACCCGAGCTAACTATGGCTACACCTTC. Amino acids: CASDTRANYGYTF.

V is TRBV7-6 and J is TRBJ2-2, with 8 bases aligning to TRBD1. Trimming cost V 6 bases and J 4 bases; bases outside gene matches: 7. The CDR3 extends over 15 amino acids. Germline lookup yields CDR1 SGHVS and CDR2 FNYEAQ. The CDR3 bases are TGTGCCAGCAGGCCGGACAGGGCGAGCACCGGGGAGCTGTTTTTT. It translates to CASRPDRASTGELFF.